This is a list of T cell receptor beta chains from one sample in a study of T cell changes during pregnancy in multiple sclerosis. Sequencing was performed with immunoSEQ multiplex PCR; in TCRdb, only in-frame clones are kept and a portion is missing. Of just under 100,000 clones listed, approximately 94% are singletons. This specimen consisted of peripheral blood, obtained after pregnancy. These TCRs come from a female donor with multiple sclerosis, enrolled in a pregnancy study. Each CDR3 is given with its conserved first and last residue. D genes are given only for firm matches. Only some rows state a clone size, as once, few, many or a class for expanded clones.

v_gene	d_gene	j_gene	abundance	len	CDR3aa	CDR3nt
TRBV5-1	TRBD1	TRBJ1-4	-	15	CASSPMTGVNEKLFF	TGCGCCAGCAGCCCAATGACAGGGGTTAATGAAAAACTGTTTTTT
TRBV4-1	-	TRBJ1-6	-	14	CASSPPSGTSPLHF	TGCGCCAGCAGCCCCCCGAGCGGTACTTCACCCCTCCACTTT
TRBV19	-	TRBJ1-2	once	14	CASSVPSGNYGYTF	TGTGCCAGTAGTGTCCCCTCAGGAAACTATGGCTACACCTTC
TRBV9	TRBD1	TRBJ2-1	-	15	CASSVAGQGRDEQFF	TGTGCCAGCAGCGTAGCGGGACAGGGGCGCGATGAGCAGTTCTTC
TRBV5-1	-	TRBJ2-2	-	15	CASSLDGLNTGELFF	TGCGCCAGCAGCTTGGACGGGTTGAACACCGGGGAGCTGTTTTTT
TRBV4-1	TRBD2	TRBJ2-7	-	15	CASSQDAGGAYEQYF	TGCGCCAGCAGCCAAGACGCGGGGGGGGCTTACGAGCAGTACTTC
TRBV7-6	-	TRBJ2-5	-	15	CASSLRRQVKETQYF	TGTGCCAGCAGCTTAAGGAGACAGGTTAAAGAGACCCAGTACTTC
TRBV7-9	TRBD1	TRBJ2-3	-	15	CASSLGQGRTDTQYF	TGTGCCAGCAGCTTAGGACAGGGTCGGACAGATACGCAGTATTTT
TRBV11-3	-	TRBJ2-1	-	14	CASSLSSGFHEQFF	TGTGCCAGCAGCCTTAGTTCCGGGTTTCACGAGCAGTTCTTC
TRBV5-6	TRBD1	TRBJ2-7	-	13	CASSFTGDYEQYF	TGTGCCAGCAGCTTCACAGGGGACTACGAGCAGTACTTC